The rows below give T cell receptor beta chains drawn from one sample of a study of PD-1 blockade in classical Hodgkin lymphoma. Clones were read by immunoSEQ multiplex PCR, and TCRdb kept only the in-frame ones, dropping some. The data show just under 65,000 clones, with approximately 90% seen just once and about 8% held by the top ten. The sequenced sample was peripheral blood mononuclear cells (PBMCs), obtained before the fourth cycle of nivolumab. Source of these receptors: a human donor with classical Hodgkin lymphoma. CDR3s include the opening cysteine and the closing phenylalanine or tryptophan. The D gene is left open where the match is weak. Not every row has a clone size; where given, it reads once, few, many or a size class.

clone_size j_call d_call v_call cdr3_nt cdr3_aa
NA TRBJ2-3 NA TRBV7-8 TGTGCCAGCAGCTTATTACGCGGAAACACAGATACGCAGTATTTT CASSLLRGNTDTQYF
NA TRBJ2-3 NA TRBV10-3 TGTGCCATCAGACGCCGGGACCTGATGGGCACAGATACGCAGTATTTT CAIRRRDLMGTDTQYF
NA TRBJ2-7 TRBD2 TRBV7-9 TGTGCCAGCAGCTCGACTAGCGCCGAGCAGTACTTC CASSSTSAEQYF
NA TRBJ2-3 NA TRBV4-1 TGCGCCAGCAGCCAAGGAGTGGTAAGGGGCCCCACAGATACGCAGTATTTT CASSQGVVRGPTDTQYF
NA TRBJ2-5 TRBD2 TRBV11-2 TGTGCCAGCAGCTTAGATGGGACTAGCAGGCAGACCCAGTACTTC CASSLDGTSRQTQYF
NA TRBJ1-6 NA TRBV7-8 TGTGCCAGCAGCTTAGTCCGGGGCAGGTTTTTTAATTCACCCCTCCACTTT CASSLVRGRFFNSPLHF
once TRBJ1-6 NA TRBV21-1 TGTGCCAGCAGCAAATCGGAGACAGGAATGGATTCACCCCTCCACTTT CASSKSETGMDSPLHF
NA TRBJ2-7 NA TRBV2 TGTGCCAGCACGGGGCAGGGGTTGCGGGTGCAGTACTTC CASTGQGLRVQYF
NA TRBJ2-1 TRBD1 TRBV13 TGTGCCAGCAGCCCTCAGGGACAGGGTGAGGTGTATGAGCAGTTCTTC CASSPQGQGEVYEQFF
NA TRBJ2-5 NA TRBV6-5 TGTGCCAGCAGTTACAGTAACTACCAAGAGACCCAGTACTTC CASSYSNYQETQYF
few TRBJ1-3 NA TRBV25-1 TGTGCCAGCAGTGAACTTGGGGGAAACACCATATATTTT CASSELGGNTIYF
NA TRBJ2-7 NA TRBV7-6 TGTGCCAGCAGCTTAAACGCAGGGGATCTAATTTACGAGCAGTACTTC CASSLNAGDLIYEQYF
NA TRBJ2-7 TRBD1 TRBV11-2 TGTGCCAGCAGCTCGGACAGGGGGCTAAACGAGCAGTACTTC CASSSDRGLNEQYF
NA TRBJ1-1 NA TRBV5-4 TGTGCCAGCAGCTCAACAGGGAAAGGCACTTTCTTT CASSSTGKGTFF
NA TRBJ2-7 NA TRBV19 TGTGCCAGTAGTCCCGCTGGACGGGGATACGAGCAGTACTTC CASSPAGRGYEQYF
NA TRBJ2-3 NA TRBV7-9 TGTGCCAGCAGCCCAAAAACAGGCACAGATACGCAGTATTTT CASSPKTGTDTQYF
NA TRBJ2-5 TRBD1 TRBV2 TGTGCCAGCATCCGGGACAGGGACTTCCAAGAGACCCAGTACTTC CASIRDRDFQETQYF
NA TRBJ1-4 NA TRBV19 TGTGCCAGTAGTATGGGGGGCGTGGGTGAAAAACTGTTTTTT CASSMGGVGEKLFF
NA TRBJ2-5 TRBD2 TRBV7-7 TGTGCTAGCAGCTCCAGAGGACTAGCGGGGGGCTCAGAGACCCAGTACTTC CASSSRGLAGGSETQYF
NA TRBJ2-7 NA TRBV7-7 TGTGCCAGCAGCTTAGCGATTTCGCCGGGGTCCCTCTACGAGCAGTACTTC CASSLAISPGSLYEQYF
NA TRBJ2-1 NA TRBV9 TGTGCCAGCAGCGAGATGGGGATCGGTTACAATGAGCAGTTCTTC CASSEMGIGYNEQFF
once TRBJ2-1 NA TRBV11-3 TGTGCCAGCAGCTTAGCCGGCGGATACAATGAGCAGTTCTTC CASSLAGGYNEQFF
NA TRBJ2-1 NA TRBV19 TGTGCCAGTAGCATAATGTGGACCTACAATGAGCAGTTCTTC CASSIMWTYNEQFF
NA TRBJ1-1 NA TRBV4-1 TGCGCCAGCAGCCAAGGGGGATCCACTGAAGCTTTCTTT CASSQGGSTEAFF
NA TRBJ2-7 NA TRBV5-8 TGTGCCAGCAGCTTGGAGGGTGGGGATTACCAGGGATTTTACGAGCAGTACTTC CASSLEGGDYQGFYEQYF
NA TRBJ2-7 TRBD2 TRBV5-6 TGTGCCAGCAGCTTAACTAGCGGGGGGTTTTCCTACGAGCAGTACTTC CASSLTSGGFSYEQYF
NA TRBJ2-1 NA TRBV19 TGTGCCAGTAGTATTAAAGTCTGGAGCTCCTACAATGAGCAGTTCTTC CASSIKVWSSYNEQFF
NA TRBJ2-1 NA TRBV28 TGTGCCAGCCGCAAAACCGGGTCCACGTCGACTGAGCAGTTCTTC CASRKTGSTSTEQFF
once TRBJ2-6 NA TRBV5-4 TGTGCCAGCAGCTTGGGATCTGGGGCCAACGTCCTGACTTTC CASSLGSGANVLTF
NA TRBJ1-4 TRBD1 TRBV27 TGTGCCAGCGCCCAAGGACAGGGGGGGTTCGAAAAACTGTTTTTT CASAQGQGGFEKLFF
NA TRBJ2-3 NA TRBV10-1 TGCGCCAGCAGCTTAAGGGGTGCAGATACGCAGTATTTT CASSLRGADTQYF
NA TRBJ1-5 NA TRBV28 TGTGCCAGCAGTCCCGGGGGGTGGTACCCTTCGTGGCAGCCCCAGCATTTT CASSPGGWYPSWQPQHF
NA TRBJ2-1 NA TRBV11-2 TGTGCCAGCAGCTTTTTCCCTCGAGGGAGCTCCTACAATGAGCAGTTCTTC CASSFFPRGSSYNEQFF
NA TRBJ2-1 NA TRBV30 TGTGCCTGGAGTGACACTAGCCACAACCAGTTCTTC CAWSDTSHNQFF
NA TRBJ2-7 TRBD2 TRBV6-1 TGTGCCAGCACGGGCGGGAGGCTTAGATCCTACGAGCAGTACTTC CASTGGRLRSYEQYF
NA TRBJ1-1 TRBD1 TRBV7-9 TGTGCCAGCAGCTTAGAGGGGACAGGGAGCACTGAAGCTTTCTTT CASSLEGTGSTEAFF
NA TRBJ1-4 NA TRBV5-8 TGTGCCAGCAGCCAAGCTGCCGTCTCAACTAATGAAAAACTGTTTTTT CASSQAAVSTNEKLFF
few TRBJ1-2 NA TRBV15 TGTGCCACCAGCGACAGGAGCCCTACCTATGGCTACACCTTC CATSDRSPTYGYTF
NA TRBJ1-3 NA TRBV27 TGTGCCAGCAGTCCGTACACTGGAAACACCATATATTTT CASSPYTGNTIYF
NA TRBJ2-7 NA TRBV2 TGTGCCAGCAGTGAAGCGCGGGGCTTTGGGGAGCAGTACTTC CASSEARGFGEQYF
NA TRBJ2-3 TRBD2 TRBV27 TGTGCCAGCATGACTAGCCCAGATACGCAGTATTTT CASMTSPDTQYF
NA TRBJ2-6 NA TRBV7-8 TGTGCCAGCAGCTCACGATATGTACCCGGGGCCAACGTCCTGACTTTC CASSSRYVPGANVLTF
NA TRBJ2-2 NA TRBV18 TGTGCCAGCTCACCGAACTTATGGTTTTCGAACACCGGGGAGCTGTTTTTT CASSPNLWFSNTGELFF
NA TRBJ2-7 TRBD2 TRBV7-9 TGTGCCAGCGGGACTAGAGTCCACGAGCAGTACTTC CASGTRVHEQYF
once TRBJ2-7 TRBD1 TRBV27 TGTGCCAGCAGTTTGGGACAGGGGGCGAGCTACGAGCAGTACTTC CASSLGQGASYEQYF
NA TRBJ2-7 TRBD1 TRBV10-3 TGTGCCATCAAGGGGGGACAGGGACCCCAGGGATCCTACGAGCAGTACTTC CAIKGGQGPQGSYEQYF
NA TRBJ1-6 NA TRBV7-8 TGTGCCAGCAGCTTAGTGGCTGGACAGATTAATTCACCCCTCCACTTT CASSLVAGQINSPLHF
NA TRBJ2-2 NA TRBV10-1 TGCGCCAGCAGTGAGGTAACCGGGGAGCTGTTTTTT CASSEVTGELFF
NA TRBJ2-3 TRBD2 TRBV5-4 TGTGCCAGCAGAATACGGGGGGGCCGAACAGATACGCAGTATTTT CASRIRGGRTDTQYF
NA TRBJ2-1 TRBD2 TRBV7-9 TGTGCCAGCAGCTTAGGCGGGAGGCCGGGGGATGAGCAGTTCTTC CASSLGGRPGDEQFF
NA TRBJ1-1 NA TRBV11-2 TGTGCCAGCAGCGGCGCTTGGGGCACTGAAGCTTTCTTT CASSGAWGTEAFF
NA TRBJ1-2 NA TRBV4-1 TGCGCCAGCAGCCAAGTTTCCCCAGGGGCAGACTATGGCTACACCTTC CASSQVSPGADYGYTF